This T cell receptor beta chain was documented in a study of radiotherapy plus CTLA-4 blockade in lung cancer (dated by TCRdb to the late 2010s). Context from the whole study: Among enrolled patients, about 19% had an objective response and 30% to 40% reached disease control. Study-wide findings and limitations: After treatment with radiotherapy and ipilimumab, TCR clones that originated in tumors expanded in peripheral blood. The strongest predictors of response, as reported, were early dynamic changes in blood T cell clones along with a rise in serum interferon-beta after radiation.

Libraries were constructed by the immunoSEQ multiplex PCR assay. What TCRdb holds here is the immuneACCESS table cut down to in-frame rearrangements. Part of the clones is not present; checked against another copy, under half of the missing clones reflect an unresolved V gene, and the others are unexplained. This sample gives 55,000 to 85,000 clones in total; 76% of them show up just once. Jointly, the top ten make up roughly 15% of the sample. V has 5 bases trimmed and J has 4 bases trimmed; junction bases matching no gene number 5. The CDR3, from cysteine to phenylalanine, totals 13 residues. The sequence is cut down to CDR3 DNA, 39 bases in frame from base 1. The germline V gene encodes CDR1 SGHRS and CDR2 YFSETQ. Focal radiation therapy combined with CTLA-4 blockade (ipilimumab) was tested in patients with chemo-refractory metastatic non-small-cell lung cancer. This clone was detected a few times. The antigen it recognizes is unknown. The record has no base qualities; no much larger clone is one base away.

The receptor was isolated from a human donor with non-small cell lung cancer whose response to radiotherapy plus ipilimumab could not be evaluated. Some clones in this sample may be carry-over from other donors' samples. This chain is built from TRBV5-1 and TRBJ1-1, and TRBD1 matches 7 of the central bases. This sample comprised peripheral blood, obtained from a patient treated with radiotherapy plus ipilimumab. The CDR3 is CASSQQGTTEAFF. The DNA reads TGCGCCAGCAGTCAACAGGGGACCACTGAAGCTTTCTTT.